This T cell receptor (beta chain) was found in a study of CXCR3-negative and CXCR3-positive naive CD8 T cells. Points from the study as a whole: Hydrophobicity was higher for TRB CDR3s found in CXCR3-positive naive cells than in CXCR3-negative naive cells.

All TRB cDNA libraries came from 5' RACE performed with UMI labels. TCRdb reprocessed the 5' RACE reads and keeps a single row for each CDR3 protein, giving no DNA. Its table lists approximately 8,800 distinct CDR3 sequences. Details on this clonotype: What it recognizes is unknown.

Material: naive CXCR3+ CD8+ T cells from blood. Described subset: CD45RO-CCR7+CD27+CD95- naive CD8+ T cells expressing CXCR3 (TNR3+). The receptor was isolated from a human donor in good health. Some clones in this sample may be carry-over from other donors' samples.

The CDR3 loop reads CASSLGAGGPNEQFF. The chain recombines TRBV7-6 with TRBJ2-1; TCRdb's D gene call, TRBD1, goes unchecked for lack of DNA. Per the germline V gene, CDR1 is SGHVS and CDR2 is FNYEAQ. CDR3 size: 15 residues.